A selection of T cell receptor beta chains follows, all from one sample in a study of control samples from healthy donors and cancer patients. TCRdb keeps only in-frame clones here, not all; method: immunoSEQ multiplex PCR. The sample holds over 150,000 clones; around 94% are singletons and the top ten take about 1.5%. The sample comprised blood. The receptors were sampled from a woman between 18 and 30 years old in good health. Both conserved end residues are part of each CDR3. The D gene is left open where the match is weak. Only some rows state a clone size, as once, few, many or a class for expanded clones.

.	TRBV2	TRBJ2-2	TRBD2	CASRWTSGFNTGELFF	TGTGCCAGCAGGTGGACTAGCGGGTTCAACACCGGGGAGCTGTTTTTT
once	TRBV29-1	TRBJ1-3	.	CSAQDLSGNTIYF	TGCAGCGCCCAGGATCTCTCTGGAAACACCATATATTTT
.	TRBV18	TRBJ2-2	.	CASSTGVDTGELFF	TGTGCCAGCTCAACGGGAGTGGACACCGGGGAGCTGTTTTTT
.	TRBV11-2	TRBJ2-7	TRBD2	CASSPHGGRGSYEQYF	TGTGCCAGCAGCCCCCACGGCGGGAGAGGGTCCTACGAGCAGTACTTC
.	TRBV6-6	TRBJ1-3	TRBD1	CASSISRAGGNTIYF	TGTGCCAGCAGCATTTCACGGGCAGGGGGGAACACCATATATTTT
.	TRBV9	TRBJ2-2	TRBD1	CASSVGAGGTGELFF	TGTGCCAGCAGCGTTGGGGCAGGGGGAACCGGGGAGCTGTTTTTT
.	TRBV27	TRBJ2-5	TRBD2	CASRPREGRGTQYF	TGTGCCAGCCGCCCAAGGGAGGGACGAGGGACCCAGTACTTC
.	TRBV28	TRBJ2-3	.	CASSRDPTDTQYF	TGTGCCAGCAGCAGGGACCCCACAGATACGCAGTATTTT
once	TRBV10-3	TRBJ2-5	TRBD1	CAIGDSPKGQETQYF	TGTGCCATCGGGGACAGTCCAAAAGGGCAAGAGACCCAGTACTTC
.	TRBV12-3/TRBV12-4	TRBJ2-1	TRBD2	CASSSLRAGGQFF	TGTGCCAGCAGTTCACTTCGAGCGGGGGGGCAGTTCTTC
.	TRBV19	TRBJ2-2	.	CASSSGGTFTGELFF	TGTGCCAGTAGTTCAGGCGGGACTTTCACCGGGGAGCTGTTTTTT
.	TRBV4-1	TRBJ1-3	.	CASSQAAGIGNTIYF	TGCGCCAGCAGCCAAGCTGCCGGGATTGGAAACACCATATATTTT
.	TRBV19	TRBJ1-5	.	CASSIGGAGIQPQHF	TGTGCCAGTAGTATTGGGGGGGCAGGGATTCAGCCCCAGCATTTT
.	TRBV4-3	TRBJ2-1	TRBD2	CASSHSWQGATSGRAHEQFF	TGCGCCAGCAGCCATTCCTGGCAGGGGGCGACTAGCGGGAGGGCGCATGAGCAGTTCTTC
.	TRBV11-2	TRBJ2-1	.	CASSRPGHSSYNEQFF	TGTGCCAGCAGCCGTCCAGGACATAGCTCCTACAATGAGCAGTTCTTC